What follows is one T cell receptor beta chain and its context. No antigen is known for it. Researchers used 5'RACE with constant-segment primers to make TCR alpha and TCR beta cDNA libraries that carry sample barcodes and UMIs. TCRdb fed the 5' RACE reads into MiXCR, producing one record per CDR3 protein. Counted here are approximately 210,000 distinct CDR3 sequences, 10% to 13% occurring once; the ten biggest clones make up approximately 2.8%. These data come from a study of T-cell memory formation after mild COVID-19. Study results and caveats: Contracting clones from day 15 to 85 showed balanced CD4/CD8; later expanders favored CD4+. CD4+ contracting clones were mainly CM and EM; CD8+ ones, EMRA. Confirmation of SARS-CoV-2 specificity was lacking for second-wave clones peaking day 37.

The specimen sequenced was PBMCs or a T cell subset sorted from them (not recorded which). The TCR comes from a man aged 18 to 29 who had mild COVID-19 (a few samples of this study predate the infection). Cell type and time point are not known.

The CDR3 region is CASSPGQGRQPQHF. For the CDR3, the DNA is TGTGCCAGCAGCCCCGGACAGGGCCGGCAGCCCCAGCATTTT. The chain is built from TRBV7-2 and TRBJ1-5, with TRBD1 identical over 8 bases. Germline loops: CDR1 SGHTA, CDR2 FQGNSA. Trimming removed 5 bases from V and 7 bases from J; junction bases left unmatched: 7. This CDR3 comprises 14 residues. Full variable domain (missing parts from reference TRBV7-2 and TRBJ1-5): GAGVSQSPSNKVTEKGKDVELRCDPISGHTALYWYRQSLGQGLEFLIYFQGNSAPDKSGLPSDRFSAERTGGSVSTLTIQRTQQEDSAVYLCASSPGQGRQPQHFGDGTRLSIL.